The clone carrying this T cell receptor beta chain has a count of ten or more. These data originate in a study of early T cells in non-severe SARS-CoV-2 infection. Between the trimmed V and J ends, which lost 3 bases and 4 bases, there was a span of 11 bases. The CDR3 extends over 14 amino acids. Germline loops: CDR1 SGHTA, CDR2 FQGNSA. TCRdb reprocessed the 5' RACE reads with MiXCR, giving one entry per CDR3 protein. The sample includes over 35,000 distinct CDR3 sequences, around 6.5% of them seen just once. The sequences come from whole blood, collected at baseline. The chain joins TRBV7-2 to TRBJ2-3; D is ambiguous. The sequence came from an adult who was a healthcare worker with PCR-confirmed SARS-CoV-2 infection or an uninfected control (not recorded which). The DNA for the CDR3 is TGTGCCAGCAGCTTGGGCCCCACCTCAGATACGCAGTATTTT. Encoded protein: CASSLGPTSDTQYF.